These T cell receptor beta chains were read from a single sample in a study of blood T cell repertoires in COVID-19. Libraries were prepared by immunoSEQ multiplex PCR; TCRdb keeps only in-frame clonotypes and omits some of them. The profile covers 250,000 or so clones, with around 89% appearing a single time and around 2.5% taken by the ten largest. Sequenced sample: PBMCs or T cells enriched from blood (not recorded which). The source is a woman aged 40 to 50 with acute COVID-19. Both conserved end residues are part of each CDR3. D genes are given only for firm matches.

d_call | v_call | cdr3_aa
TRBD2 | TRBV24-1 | CATSDSGLAGERNEQFF
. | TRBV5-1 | CASSIDKPSSYEQYF
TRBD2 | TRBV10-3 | CAISGTSGGGDEQYF
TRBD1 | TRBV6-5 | CASSKLTGDHTEAFF
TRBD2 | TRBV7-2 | CASSPEVAGGRNTQYF
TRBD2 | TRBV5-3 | CARSLGQREANQETQYF
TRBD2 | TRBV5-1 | CASSRGSSGQETQYF
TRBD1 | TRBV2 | CASGQATRTDTQYF
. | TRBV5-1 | CASSLDGRNTGELFF
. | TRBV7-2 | CASSLGPGANGNTIYF